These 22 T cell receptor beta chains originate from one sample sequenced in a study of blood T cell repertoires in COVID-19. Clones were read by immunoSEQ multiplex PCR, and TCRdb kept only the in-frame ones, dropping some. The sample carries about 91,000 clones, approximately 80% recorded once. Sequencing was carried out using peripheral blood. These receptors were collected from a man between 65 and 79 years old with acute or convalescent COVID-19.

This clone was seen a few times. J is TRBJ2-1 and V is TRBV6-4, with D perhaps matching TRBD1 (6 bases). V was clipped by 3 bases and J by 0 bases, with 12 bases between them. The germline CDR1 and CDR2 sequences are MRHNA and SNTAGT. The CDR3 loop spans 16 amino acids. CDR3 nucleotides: TGTGCCAGCAGTGAGACAGGCCTAAGCTCCTACAATGAGCAGTTCTTC. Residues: CASSETGLSSYNEQFF.

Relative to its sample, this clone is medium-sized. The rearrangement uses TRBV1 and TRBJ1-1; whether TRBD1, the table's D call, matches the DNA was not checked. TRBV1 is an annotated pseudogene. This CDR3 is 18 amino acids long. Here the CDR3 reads CTSSPIRDRRGKGTEAFF. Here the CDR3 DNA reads TGCACCAGCAGCCCAATCCGGGACAGGAGGGGAAAAGGAACTGAAGCTTTCTTT.

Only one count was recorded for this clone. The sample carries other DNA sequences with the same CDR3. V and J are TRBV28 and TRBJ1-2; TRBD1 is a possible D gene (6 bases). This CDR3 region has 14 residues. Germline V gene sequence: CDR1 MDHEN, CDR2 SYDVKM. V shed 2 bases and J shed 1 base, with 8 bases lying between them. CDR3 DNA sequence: TGTGCCAGCAGTTTAGGACAGAATAACTATGGCTACACCTTC. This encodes CASSLGQNNYGYTF.

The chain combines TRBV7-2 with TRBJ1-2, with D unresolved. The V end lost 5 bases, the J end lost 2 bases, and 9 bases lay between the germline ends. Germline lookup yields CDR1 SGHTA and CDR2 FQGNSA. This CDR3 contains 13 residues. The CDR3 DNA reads TGTGCCAGCAGCCTACAGAGAAACTATGGCTACACCTTC. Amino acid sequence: CASSLQRNYGYTF.

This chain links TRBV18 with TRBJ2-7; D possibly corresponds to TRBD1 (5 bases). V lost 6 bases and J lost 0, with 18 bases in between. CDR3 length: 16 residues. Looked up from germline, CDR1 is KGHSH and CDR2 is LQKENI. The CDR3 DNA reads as TGTGCCAGCTCGCCGAAGCCAGGGCGATACTCCTACGAGCAGTACTTC. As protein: CASSPKPGRYSYEQYF.

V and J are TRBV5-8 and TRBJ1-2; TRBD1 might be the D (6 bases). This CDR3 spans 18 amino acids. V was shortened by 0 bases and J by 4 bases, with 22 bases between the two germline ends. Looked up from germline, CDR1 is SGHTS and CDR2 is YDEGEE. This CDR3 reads CASSLAGTQGRVGYGYTF. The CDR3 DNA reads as TGTGCCAGCAGCTTGGCCGGTACACAGGGAAGGGTAGGCTATGGCTACACCTTC. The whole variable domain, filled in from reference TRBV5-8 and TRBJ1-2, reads EAGVTQSPTHLIKTRGQQATLRCSPISGHTSVYWYQQALGLGLQFLLWYDEGEERNRGNFPPRFSGRQFPNYSSELNVNALELEDSALYLCASSLAGTQGRVGYGYTFGSGTRLTVV.

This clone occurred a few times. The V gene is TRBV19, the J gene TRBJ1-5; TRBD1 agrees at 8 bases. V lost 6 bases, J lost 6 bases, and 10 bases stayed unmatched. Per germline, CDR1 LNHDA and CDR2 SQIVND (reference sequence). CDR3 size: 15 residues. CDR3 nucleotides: TGTGCCAGTAGCATGACAGGGGTCCACACTCAGCCCCAGCATTTT. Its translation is CASSMTGVHTQPQHF.

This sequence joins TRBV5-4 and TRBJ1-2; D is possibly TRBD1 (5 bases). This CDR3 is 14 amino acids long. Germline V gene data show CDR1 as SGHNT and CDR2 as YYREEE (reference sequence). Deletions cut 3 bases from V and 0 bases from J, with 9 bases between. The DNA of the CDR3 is TGTGCCAGCAGCTCCCAGGGAACTAACTATGGCTACACCTTC. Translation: CASSSQGTNYGYTF. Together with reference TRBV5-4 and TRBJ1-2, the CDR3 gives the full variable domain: ETGVTQSPTHLIKTRGQQVTLRCSSQSGHNTVSWYQQALGQGPQFIFQYYREEENGRGNFPPRFSGLQFPNYSSELNVNALELDDSALYLCASSSQGTNYGYTFGSGTRLTVV.

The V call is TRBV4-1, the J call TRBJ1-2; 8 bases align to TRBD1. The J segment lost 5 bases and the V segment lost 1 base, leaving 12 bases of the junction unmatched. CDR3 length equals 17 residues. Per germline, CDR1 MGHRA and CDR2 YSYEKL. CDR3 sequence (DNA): TGCGCCAGCAGCCAAGTTCCAATTGGACAGGGAATATATGGCTACACCTTC. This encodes CASSQVPIGQGIYGYTF.

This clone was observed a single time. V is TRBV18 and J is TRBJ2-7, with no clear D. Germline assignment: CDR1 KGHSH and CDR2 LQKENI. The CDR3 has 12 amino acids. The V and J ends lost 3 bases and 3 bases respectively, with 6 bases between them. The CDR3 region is CASSPDNYEQYV. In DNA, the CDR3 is TGTGCCAGCTCACCTGACAACTACGAGCAGTACGTC.

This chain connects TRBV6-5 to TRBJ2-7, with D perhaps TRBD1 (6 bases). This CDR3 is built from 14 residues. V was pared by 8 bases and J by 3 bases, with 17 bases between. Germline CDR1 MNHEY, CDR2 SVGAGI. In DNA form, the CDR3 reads TGTGCCAGCCACCCCGGGACACAGTTCTACGAGCAGTACGTC. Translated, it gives CASHPGTQFYEQYV.

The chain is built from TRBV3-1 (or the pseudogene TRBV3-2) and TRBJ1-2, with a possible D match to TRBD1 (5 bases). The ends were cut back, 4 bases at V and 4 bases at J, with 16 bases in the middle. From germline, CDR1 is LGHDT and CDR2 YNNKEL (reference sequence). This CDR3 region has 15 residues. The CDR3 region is CASSPGLGVVYGYTF. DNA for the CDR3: TGTGCCAGCAGCCCGGGACTCGGGGTAGTCTATGGCTACACCTTC.

The CDR3 DNA sequence: TGTGCCAGCAGCTTAAGGACAGAAGAGACCCAGTACTTC. This translates into CASSLRTEETQYF. The chain links TRBV7-2 to TRBJ2-5, with D possibly matching TRBD1 (6 bases). V shed 2 bases and J shed 3 bases, with 7 bases lying between them. The CDR3 covers 13 residues. Germline lookup yields CDR1 SGHTA and CDR2 FQGNSA.

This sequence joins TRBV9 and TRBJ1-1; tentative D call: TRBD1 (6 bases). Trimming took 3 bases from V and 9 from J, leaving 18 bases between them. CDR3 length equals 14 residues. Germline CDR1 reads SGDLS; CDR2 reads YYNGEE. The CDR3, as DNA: TGTGCCAGCAGCGCCGATCCCCTACAGGGCCAAGCTTTCTTT. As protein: CASSADPLQGQAFF.

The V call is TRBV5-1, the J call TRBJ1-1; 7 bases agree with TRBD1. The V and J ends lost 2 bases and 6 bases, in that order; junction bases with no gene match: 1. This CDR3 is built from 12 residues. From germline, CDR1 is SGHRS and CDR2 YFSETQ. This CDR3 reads CASSFTGAEAFF. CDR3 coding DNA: TGCGCCAGCAGCTTTACAGGGGCTGAAGCTTTCTTT.

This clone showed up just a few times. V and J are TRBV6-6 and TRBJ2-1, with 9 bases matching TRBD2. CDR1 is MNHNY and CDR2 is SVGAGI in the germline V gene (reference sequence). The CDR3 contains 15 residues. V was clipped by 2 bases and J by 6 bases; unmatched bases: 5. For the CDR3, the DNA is TGTGCCAGCAGTTACCGACTAGCGGAGATCAATGAGCAGTTCTTC. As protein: CASSYRLAEINEQFF.

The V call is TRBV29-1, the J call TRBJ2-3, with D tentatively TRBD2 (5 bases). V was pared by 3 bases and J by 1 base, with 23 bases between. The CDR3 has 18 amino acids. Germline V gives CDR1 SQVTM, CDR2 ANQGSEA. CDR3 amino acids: CSVELGRLPITGTDTQYF. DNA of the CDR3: TGCAGCGTTGAGTTGGGGAGACTTCCAATAACAGGCACAGATACGCAGTATTTT.

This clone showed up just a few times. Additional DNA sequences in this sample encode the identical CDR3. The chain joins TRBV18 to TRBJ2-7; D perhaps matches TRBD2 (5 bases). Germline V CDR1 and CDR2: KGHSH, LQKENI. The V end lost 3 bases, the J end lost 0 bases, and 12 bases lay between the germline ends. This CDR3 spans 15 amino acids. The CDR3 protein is CASSPSRGLSYEQYF. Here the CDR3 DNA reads TGTGCCAGCTCACCTTCTCGTGGACTCTCCTACGAGCAGTACTTC. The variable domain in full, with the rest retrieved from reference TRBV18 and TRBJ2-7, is NAGVMQNPRHLVRRRGQEARLRCSPMKGHSHVYWYRQLPEEGLKFMVYLQKENIIDESGMPKERFSAEFPKEGPSILRIQQVVRGDSAAYFCASSPSRGLSYEQYFGPGTRLTVT.

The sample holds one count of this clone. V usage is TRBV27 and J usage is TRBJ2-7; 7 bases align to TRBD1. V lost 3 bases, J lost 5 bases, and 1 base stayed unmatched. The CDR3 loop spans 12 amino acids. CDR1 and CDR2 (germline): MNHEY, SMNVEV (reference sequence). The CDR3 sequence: CASSLTGNEQYF. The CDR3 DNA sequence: TGTGCCAGCAGTTTGACAGGGAACGAGCAGTACTTC.

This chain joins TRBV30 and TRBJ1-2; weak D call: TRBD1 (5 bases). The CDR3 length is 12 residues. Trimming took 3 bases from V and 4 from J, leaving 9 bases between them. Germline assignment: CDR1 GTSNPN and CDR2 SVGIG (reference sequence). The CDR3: CAWSQGFYGYTF. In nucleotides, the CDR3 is TGTGCCTGGAGCCAGGGTTTCTATGGCTACACCTTC.

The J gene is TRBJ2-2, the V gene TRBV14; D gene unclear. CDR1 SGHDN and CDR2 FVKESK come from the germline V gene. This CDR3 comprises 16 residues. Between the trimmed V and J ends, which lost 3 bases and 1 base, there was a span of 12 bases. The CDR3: CASSHFPPGNTGELFF. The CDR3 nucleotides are TGTGCCAGCAGCCATTTCCCCCCAGGGAACACCGGGGAGCTGTTTTTT.

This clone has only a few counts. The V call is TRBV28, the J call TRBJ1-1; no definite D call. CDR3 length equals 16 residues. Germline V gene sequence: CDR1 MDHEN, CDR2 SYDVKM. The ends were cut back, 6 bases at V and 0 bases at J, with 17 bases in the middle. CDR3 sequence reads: CASSPLVGSMNTEAFF. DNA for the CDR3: TGTGCCAGCAGCCCGTTGGTGGGTAGCATGAACACTGAAGCTTTCTTT.